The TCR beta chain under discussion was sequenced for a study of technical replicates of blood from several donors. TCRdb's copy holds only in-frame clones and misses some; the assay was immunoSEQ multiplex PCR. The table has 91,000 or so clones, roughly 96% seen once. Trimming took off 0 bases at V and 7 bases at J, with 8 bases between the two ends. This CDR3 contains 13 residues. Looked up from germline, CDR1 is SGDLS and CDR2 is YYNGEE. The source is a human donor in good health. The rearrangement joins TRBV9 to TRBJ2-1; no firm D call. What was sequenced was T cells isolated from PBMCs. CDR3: CASSVVERNEQFF. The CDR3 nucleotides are TGTGCCAGCAGCGTAGTAGAAAGAAATGAGCAGTTCTTC.